What follows is one TCR beta chain and its context. The data were obtained in a study of control samples from healthy donors and cancer patients. V was clipped by 7 bases and J by 14 bases; unmatched bases: 9. Per germline, CDR1 LNHDA and CDR2 SQIVND (reference sequence). This CDR3 is 12 amino acids long. This table comes from immunoSEQ multiplex PCR, and its TCRdb copy is limited to in-frame clones, with some not included. The table shows tens of thousands of clones, with approximately 92% occurring only once. The sequence derives from a man aged 35 to 55 with colorectal cancer. The chain couples TRBV19 to TRBJ1-4, with 8 bases lining up with TRBD1. The sample taken for sequencing was PBMCs. The CDR3 bases are TGTGCCAGTACCCCAACAGGGGGTACGCTGTTTTTT. It codes for CASTPTGGTLFF.